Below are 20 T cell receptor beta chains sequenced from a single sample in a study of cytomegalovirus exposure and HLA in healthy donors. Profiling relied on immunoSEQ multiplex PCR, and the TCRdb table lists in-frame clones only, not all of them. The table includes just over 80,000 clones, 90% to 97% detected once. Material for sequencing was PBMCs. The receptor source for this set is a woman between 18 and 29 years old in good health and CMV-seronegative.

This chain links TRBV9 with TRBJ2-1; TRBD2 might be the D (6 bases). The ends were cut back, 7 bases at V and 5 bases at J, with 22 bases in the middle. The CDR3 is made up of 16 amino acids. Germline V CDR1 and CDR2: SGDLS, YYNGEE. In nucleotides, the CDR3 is TGTGCCAGCTCCCCGAGACTAGTGATTTCGAACAATGAGCAGTTCTTC. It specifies CASSPRLVISNNEQFF. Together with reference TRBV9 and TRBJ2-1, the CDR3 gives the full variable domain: DSGVTQTPKHLITATGQRVTLRCSPRSGDLSVYWYQQSLDQGLQFLIQYYNGEERAKGNILERFSAQQFPDLHSELNLSSLELGDSALYFCASSPRLVISNNEQFFGPGTRLTVL.

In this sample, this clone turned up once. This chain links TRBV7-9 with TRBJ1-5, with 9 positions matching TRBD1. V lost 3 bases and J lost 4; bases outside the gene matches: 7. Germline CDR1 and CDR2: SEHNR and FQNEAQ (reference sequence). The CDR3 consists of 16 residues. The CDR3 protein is CASSFSLGTGNQPQHF. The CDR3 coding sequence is TGTGCCAGCAGCTTCTCCCTTGGGACAGGGAATCAGCCCCAGCATTTT.

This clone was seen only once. The CDR3 nucleotides are TGTGCCACCAGCTACGGGGGTTTTGAGACCCAGTACTTC. It encodes CATSYGGFETQYF. J is TRBJ2-5 and V is TRBV15, with D perhaps matching TRBD2 (6 bases). The germline V and J ends were trimmed by 5 bases and 5 bases, with 12 bases remaining between them. Germline assignment: CDR1 LNHNV and CDR2 YYDKDF (reference sequence). The CDR3 sequence is 13 residues long.

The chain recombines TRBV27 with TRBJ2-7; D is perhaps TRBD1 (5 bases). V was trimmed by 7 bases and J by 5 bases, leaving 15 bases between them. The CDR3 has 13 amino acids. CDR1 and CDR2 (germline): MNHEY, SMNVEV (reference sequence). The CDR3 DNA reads TGTGCCAGCATGACGGCAGGGTTCAACGAGCAGTACTTC. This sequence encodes CASMTAGFNEQYF.

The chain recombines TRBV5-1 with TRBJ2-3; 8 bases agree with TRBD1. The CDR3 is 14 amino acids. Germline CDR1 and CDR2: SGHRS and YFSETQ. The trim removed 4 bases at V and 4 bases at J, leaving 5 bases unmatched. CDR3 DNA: TGCGCCAGCAGCCCCGGACAGGGAGCAGATACGCAGTATTTT. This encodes CASSPGQGADTQYF.

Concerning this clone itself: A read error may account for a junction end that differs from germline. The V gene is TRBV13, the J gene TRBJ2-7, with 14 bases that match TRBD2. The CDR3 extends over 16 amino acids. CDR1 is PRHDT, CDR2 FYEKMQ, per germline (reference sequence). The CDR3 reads CASSIGGLAGGIEQYF. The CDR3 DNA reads TGTGCCAGCAGCATAGGAGGACTAGCGGGAGGAATCGAGCAGTACTTC.

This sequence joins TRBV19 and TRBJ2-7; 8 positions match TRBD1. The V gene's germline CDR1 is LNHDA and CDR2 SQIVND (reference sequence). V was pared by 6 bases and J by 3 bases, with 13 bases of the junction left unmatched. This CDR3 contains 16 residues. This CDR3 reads CASSRHARQGNYEQYF. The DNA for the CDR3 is TGTGCCAGTAGCCGACATGCAAGACAGGGGAACTACGAGCAGTACTTC.

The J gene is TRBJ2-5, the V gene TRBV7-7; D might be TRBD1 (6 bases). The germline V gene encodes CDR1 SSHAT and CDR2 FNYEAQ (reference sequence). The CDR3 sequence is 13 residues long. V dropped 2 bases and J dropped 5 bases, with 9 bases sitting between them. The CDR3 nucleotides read TGTGCCAGCAGCTTACAGGGGTCGGAGACCCAGTACTTC. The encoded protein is CASSLQGSETQYF.

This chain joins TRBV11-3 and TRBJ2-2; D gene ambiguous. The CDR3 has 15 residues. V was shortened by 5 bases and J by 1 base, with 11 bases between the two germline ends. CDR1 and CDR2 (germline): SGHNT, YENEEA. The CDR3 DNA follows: TGTGCCAGCAGCCATACGAGGCTGAACACCGGGGAGCTGTTTTTT. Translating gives CASSHTRLNTGELFF.

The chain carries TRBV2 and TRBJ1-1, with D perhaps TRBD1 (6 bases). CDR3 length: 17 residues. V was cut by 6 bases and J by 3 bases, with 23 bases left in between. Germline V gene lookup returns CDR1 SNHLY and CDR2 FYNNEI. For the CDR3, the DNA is TGTGCCAGCAGGGGGGCGGGATGGGGAGGGGAGGACACTGAAGCTTTCTTT. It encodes CASRGAGWGGEDTEAFF.

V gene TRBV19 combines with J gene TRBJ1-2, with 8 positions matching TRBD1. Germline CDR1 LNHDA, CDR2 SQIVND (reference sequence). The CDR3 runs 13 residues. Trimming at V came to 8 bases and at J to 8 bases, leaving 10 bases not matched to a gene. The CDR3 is CASETDRAKGYTF. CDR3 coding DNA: TGTGCCAGTGAGACGGACAGGGCGAAGGGCTACACCTTC.

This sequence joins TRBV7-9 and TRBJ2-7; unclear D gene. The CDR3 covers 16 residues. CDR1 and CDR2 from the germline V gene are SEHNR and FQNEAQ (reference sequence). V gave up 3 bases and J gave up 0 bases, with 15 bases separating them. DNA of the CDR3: TGTGCCAGCAGCTTTAGTGCGCTTAAAAGCTCCTACGAGCAGTACTTC. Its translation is CASSFSALKSSYEQYF.

The CDR3 spells CAINPEGVGETQYF. CDR3 in DNA: TGTGCCATAAATCCGGAGGGCGTGGGGGAGACCCAGTACTTC. The chain recombines TRBV7-9 with TRBJ2-5; D might be TRBD2 (6 bases). This CDR3 comprises 14 residues. V was pared by 10 bases and J by 5 bases, with 20 bases between. The germline V gene encodes CDR1 SEHNR and CDR2 FQNEAQ (reference sequence).

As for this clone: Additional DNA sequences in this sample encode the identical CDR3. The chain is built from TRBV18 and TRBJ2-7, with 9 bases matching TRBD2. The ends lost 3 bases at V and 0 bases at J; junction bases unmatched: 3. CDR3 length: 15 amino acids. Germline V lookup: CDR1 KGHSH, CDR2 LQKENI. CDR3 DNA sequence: TGTGCCAGCTCACCGCCGGGACTAGCCTCCTACGAGCAGTACTTC. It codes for CASSPPGLASYEQYF. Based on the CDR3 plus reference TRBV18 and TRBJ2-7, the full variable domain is NAGVMQNPRHLVRRRGQEARLRCSPMKGHSHVYWYRQLPEEGLKFMVYLQKENIIDESGMPKERFSAEFPKEGPSILRIQQVVRGDSAAYFCASSPPGLASYEQYFGPGTRLTVT.

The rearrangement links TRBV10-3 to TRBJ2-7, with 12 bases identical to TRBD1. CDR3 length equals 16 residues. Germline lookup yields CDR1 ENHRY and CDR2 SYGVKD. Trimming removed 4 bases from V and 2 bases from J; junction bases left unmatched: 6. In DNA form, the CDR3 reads TGTGCCATCAGTGGGGACAGGGGGCAAGATACCTACGAGCAGTACTTC. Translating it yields CAISGDRGQDTYEQYF.

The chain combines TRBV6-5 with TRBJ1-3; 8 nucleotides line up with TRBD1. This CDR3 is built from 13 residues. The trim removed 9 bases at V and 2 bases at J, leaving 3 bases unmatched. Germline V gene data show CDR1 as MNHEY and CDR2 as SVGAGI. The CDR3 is CASEDRAGNTIYF. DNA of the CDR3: TGTGCCAGTGAGGACAGGGCTGGAAACACCATATATTTT.

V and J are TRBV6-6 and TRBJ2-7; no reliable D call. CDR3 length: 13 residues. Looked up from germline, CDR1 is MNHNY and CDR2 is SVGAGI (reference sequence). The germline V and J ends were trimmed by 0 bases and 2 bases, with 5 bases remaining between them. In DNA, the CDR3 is TGTGCCAGCAGTTACTCACAGACCTACGAGCAGTACTTC. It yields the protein CASSYSQTYEQYF.

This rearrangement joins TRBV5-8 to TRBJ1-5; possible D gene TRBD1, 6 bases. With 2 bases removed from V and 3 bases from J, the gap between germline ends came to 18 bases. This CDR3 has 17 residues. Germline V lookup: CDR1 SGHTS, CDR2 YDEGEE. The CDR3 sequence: CASSFRGGAVYNQPQHF. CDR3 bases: TGTGCCAGCAGCTTTCGTGGGGGGGCTGTATACAATCAGCCCCAGCATTTT.

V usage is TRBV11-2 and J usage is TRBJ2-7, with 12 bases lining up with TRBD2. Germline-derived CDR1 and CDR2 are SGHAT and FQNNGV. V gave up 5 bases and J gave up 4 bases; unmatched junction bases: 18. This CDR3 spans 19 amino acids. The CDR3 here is CASSTHRGPSGRARYEQYF. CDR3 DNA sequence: TGTGCCAGCAGCACTCACAGGGGTCCTAGCGGGAGGGCTAGGTACGAGCAGTACTTC.

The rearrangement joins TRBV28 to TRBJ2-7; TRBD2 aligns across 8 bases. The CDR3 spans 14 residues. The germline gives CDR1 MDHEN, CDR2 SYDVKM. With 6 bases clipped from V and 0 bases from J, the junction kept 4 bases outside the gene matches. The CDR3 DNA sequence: TGTGCCAGCAGCCGACTAGCGCTCTCCTACGAGCAGTACTTC. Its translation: CASSRLALSYEQYF.